Listed below are T cell receptor beta chains from one sample, sequenced in a study of blood T cell repertoires in COVID-19. This table comes from immunoSEQ multiplex PCR, and its TCRdb copy is limited to in-frame clones, with some not included. The profile shows about 89,000 clones, about 74% of them singletons. The sequencing sample was made of peripheral blood. Receptor source: a human donor in a cohort sampled during active COVID-19. Both conserved end residues are part of each CDR3. A D gene is named only where the DNA matches it firmly. Clone size is stated in some rows and not others, as once, few, many or a class when expanded.

CDR3 DNA: TGTGCCTGGAGTAGGAATAGCGGCGTCTCCGAGCAGTTCTTC
CDR3 protein: CAWSRNSGVSEQFF
J gene: TRBJ2-1
V gene: TRBV30
D gene: .
clone size: .

CDR3 DNA: TGTGCCAGCAGCTTAAGGGGGGGGACCCCTAGCTACTTACTCGCAGATACGCAGTATTTT
CDR3 protein: CASSLRGGTPSYLLADTQYF
J gene: TRBJ2-3
V gene: TRBV7-3
D gene: TRBD2
clone size: .

CDR3 DNA: TGTGCCAGCAGCTTACGTATAGGGGGCGGGTATGGCTACACCTTC
CDR3 protein: CASSLRIGGGYGYTF
J gene: TRBJ1-2
V gene: TRBV7-2
D gene: TRBD1
clone size: .

CDR3 DNA: TGTGCCAGCAGTTCTAATCGGCTAGCGGGAAAGGGCTCGGGGAATGAGCAGTTCTTC
CDR3 protein: CASSSNRLAGKGSGNEQFF
J gene: TRBJ2-1
V gene: TRBV6-2/TRBV6-3
D gene: TRBD2
clone size: few

CDR3 DNA: TGTGCCTGCCCCGGGACAGTCTATGGCTACACCTTC
CDR3 protein: CACPGTVYGYTF
J gene: TRBJ1-2
V gene: TRBV30
D gene: TRBD1
clone size: .

CDR3 DNA: TGTGCCATCCGGGTTTACAGGGATCAGCCCCAGCATTTT
CDR3 protein: CAIRVYRDQPQHF
J gene: TRBJ1-5
V gene: TRBV2
D gene: .
clone size: .

CDR3 DNA: TGTGCCAGCAGCGAGGGTGGGCTAGCGGGAGTGGAATACTTC
CDR3 protein: CASSEGGLAGVEYF
J gene: TRBJ2-7
V gene: TRBV7-6
D gene: TRBD2
clone size: .

CDR3 DNA: TGTGCCAGTAGCCCCGTAGTTACCTACGAGCAGTACTTC
CDR3 protein: CASSPVVTYEQYF
J gene: TRBJ2-7
V gene: TRBV19
D gene: .
clone size: .

CDR3 DNA: TGTGCCAGCAGACGACCGGGCGGGGAGCTGTTTTTT
CDR3 protein: CASRRPGGELFF
J gene: TRBJ2-2
V gene: TRBV28
D gene: .
clone size: .

CDR3 DNA: TGTGCCAGCACCCCTTGGGGCTTAACTGAAGCTTTCTTT
CDR3 protein: CASTPWGLTEAFF
J gene: TRBJ1-1
V gene: TRBV12-3/TRBV12-4
D gene: .
clone size: .

CDR3 DNA: TGCAGTGCTAGTATCGGGTGGTCGGGACAGCCCCAGCATTTT
CDR3 protein: CSASIGWSGQPQHF
J gene: TRBJ1-5
V gene: TRBV20-1
D gene: .
clone size: .

CDR3 DNA: TGTGCCAGCAGTCTGCAGGGGGCGGGGCAGCCCCAGCATTTT
CDR3 protein: CASSLQGAGQPQHF
J gene: TRBJ1-5
V gene: TRBV27
D gene: TRBD1
clone size: .

CDR3 DNA: TGTGCCAGCAGTGAAAACGGAGCTGTAGAAAAACTGTTTTTT
CDR3 protein: CASSENGAVEKLFF
J gene: TRBJ1-4
V gene: TRBV25-1
D gene: .
clone size: .